This TCR beta chain was retrieved from a study of beta chain features in type 1 diabetes. Whole-study findings and limits: Cells with high TCR expression could be over-represented by cDNA sequencing. Junctions at VDJ sites from type 1 diabetes patients had fewer insertions and more deletions.

Germline V gene sequence: CDR1 LGHNA, CDR2 YSLEER. V dropped 0 bases and J dropped 9 bases, with 6 bases sitting between them. CDR3 length equals 11 residues. A note on this clone: Its specificity is unknown.

What was sequenced were expressed TCRB transcripts, since all of the isolated RNA had been reverse transcribed. Assay: immunoSEQ multiplex PCR; the TCRdb copy retains only in-frame clones and omits some. This repertoire shows 810,000 or so clones, under 20% found once; its top ten account for about 0.02%. A sort by CD45RO/CCR7/CD25/CD127/CD95/CD27 yielded CD4+ naive, central memory, regulatory and stem cell-like memory cells. The chain recombines TRBV4-3 with TRBJ2-7; no firm D call. Sequencing used naive CD4+ T cells from blood. The sequence came from a woman aged 18 to 35 in good health. In DNA form, the CDR3 reads TGCGCCAGCAGCCAAGATGAGAGGCAGTACTTC. As protein: CASSQDERQYF.